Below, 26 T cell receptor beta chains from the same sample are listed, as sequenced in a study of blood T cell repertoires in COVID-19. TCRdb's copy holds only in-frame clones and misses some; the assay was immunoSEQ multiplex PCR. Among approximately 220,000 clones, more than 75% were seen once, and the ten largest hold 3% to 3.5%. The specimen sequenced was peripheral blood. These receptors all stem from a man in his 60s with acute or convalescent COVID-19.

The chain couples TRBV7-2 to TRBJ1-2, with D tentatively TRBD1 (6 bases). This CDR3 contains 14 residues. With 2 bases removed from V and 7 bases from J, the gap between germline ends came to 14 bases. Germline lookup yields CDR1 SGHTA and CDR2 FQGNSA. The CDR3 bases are TGTGCCAGCAGCTTAATTCAGGGCAGGGGTGGCTACACCTTC. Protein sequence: CASSLIQGRGGYTF.

The CDR3 DNA reads TGTGCCATCAGGGATTCTGACAGGGATGGCTACACCTTC. This codes for CAIRDSDRDGYTF. The chain recombines TRBV10-3 with TRBJ1-2; 7 nucleotides match TRBD1. The CDR3 covers 13 residues. J was trimmed by 6 bases and V by 6 bases; bases with no gene match: 7. Germline V lookup: CDR1 ENHRY, CDR2 SYGVKD.

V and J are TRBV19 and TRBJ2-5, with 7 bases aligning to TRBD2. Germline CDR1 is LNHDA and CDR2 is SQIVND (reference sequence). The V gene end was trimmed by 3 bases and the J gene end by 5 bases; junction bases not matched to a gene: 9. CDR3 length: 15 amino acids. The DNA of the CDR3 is TGTGCCAGTAGTATCCGAGGTCCCGGGGGGGAGACCCAGTACTTC. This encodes CASSIRGPGGETQYF.

CDR3 sequence: CASSEVTGSVGGYTF. The CDR3 DNA is TGTGCCAGCAGTGAAGTGACAGGTTCGGTAGGTGGCTACACCTTC. This chain connects TRBV6-1 to TRBJ1-2; a weak D match, TRBD1 (6 bases). Germline V gene sequence: CDR1 MNHNS, CDR2 SASEGT. This CDR3 contains 15 residues. V was shortened by 1 base and J by 7 bases, with 16 bases between the two germline ends.

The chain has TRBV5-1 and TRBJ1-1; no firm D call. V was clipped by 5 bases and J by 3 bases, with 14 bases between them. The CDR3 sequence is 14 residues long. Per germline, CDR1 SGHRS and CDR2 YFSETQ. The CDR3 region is CASSFSPRDTEAFF. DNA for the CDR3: TGCGCCAGCAGTTTCTCCCCCCGGGACACTGAAGCTTTCTTT.

The CDR3 reads CASSRTGSTEAFF. CDR3 nucleotides: TGTGCCAGCAGCCGCACAGGGAGCACTGAAGCTTTCTTT. The genes are TRBV7-3 and TRBJ1-1; D is perhaps TRBD1 (6 bases). Germline V gene data show CDR1 as SGHTA and CDR2 as FQGTGA. V was shortened by 5 bases and J by 4 bases, with 11 bases between the two germline ends. The CDR3 loop spans 13 amino acids.

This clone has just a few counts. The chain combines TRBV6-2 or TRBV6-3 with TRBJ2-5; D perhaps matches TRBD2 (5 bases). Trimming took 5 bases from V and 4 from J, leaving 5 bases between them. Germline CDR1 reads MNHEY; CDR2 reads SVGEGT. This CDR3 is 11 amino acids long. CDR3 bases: TGTGCCAGCAGTGGACTAGAGACCCAGTACTTC. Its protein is CASSGLETQYF.

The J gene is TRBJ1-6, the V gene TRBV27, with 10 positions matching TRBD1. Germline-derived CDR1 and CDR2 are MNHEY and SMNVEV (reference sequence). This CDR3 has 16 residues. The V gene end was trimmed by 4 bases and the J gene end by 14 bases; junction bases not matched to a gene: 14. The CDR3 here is CASSSNTGTGVLALHF. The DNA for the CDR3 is TGTGCCAGCAGTTCAAATACCGGGACAGGGGTTTTGGCCCTCCACTTT.

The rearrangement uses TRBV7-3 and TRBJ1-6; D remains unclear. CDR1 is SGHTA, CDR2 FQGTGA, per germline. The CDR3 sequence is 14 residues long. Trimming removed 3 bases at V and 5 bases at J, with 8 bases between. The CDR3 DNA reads TGTGCCAGCAGCTTGTTCTCTAATAATTCACCCCTCCACTTT. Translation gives CASSLFSNNSPLHF.

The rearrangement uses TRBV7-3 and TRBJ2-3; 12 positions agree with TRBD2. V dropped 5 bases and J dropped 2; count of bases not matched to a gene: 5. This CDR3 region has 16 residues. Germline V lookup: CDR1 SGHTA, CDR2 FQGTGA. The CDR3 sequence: CASSGLAGGLTDTQYF. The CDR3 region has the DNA TGTGCCAGCAGCGGTCTAGCGGGGGGGCTCACAGATACGCAGTATTTT.

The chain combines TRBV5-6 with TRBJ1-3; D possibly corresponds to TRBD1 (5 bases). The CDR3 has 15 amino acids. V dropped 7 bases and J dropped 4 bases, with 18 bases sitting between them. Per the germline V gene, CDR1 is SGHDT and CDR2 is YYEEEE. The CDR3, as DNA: TGTGCCAGCGGAGCCGGGACTACGGGCGGAAACACCATATATTTT. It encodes CASGAGTTGGNTIYF.

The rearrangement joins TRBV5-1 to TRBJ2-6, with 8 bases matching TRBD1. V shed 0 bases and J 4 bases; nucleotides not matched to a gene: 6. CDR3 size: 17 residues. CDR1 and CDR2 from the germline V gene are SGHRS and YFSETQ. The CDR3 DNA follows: TGCGCCAGCAGCTTGGGCGACAGGGGCTCGGGGGCCAACGTCCTGACTTTC. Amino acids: CASSLGDRGSGANVLTF.

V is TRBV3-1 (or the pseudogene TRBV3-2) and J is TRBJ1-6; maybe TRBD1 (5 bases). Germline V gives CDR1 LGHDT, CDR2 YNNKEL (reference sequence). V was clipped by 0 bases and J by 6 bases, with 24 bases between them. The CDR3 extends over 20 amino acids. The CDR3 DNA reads TGTGCCAGCAGCCAAGATATTCTGGCCGACAGCCATTACTCTAATTCACCCCTCCACTTT. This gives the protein CASSQDILADSHYSNSPLHF.

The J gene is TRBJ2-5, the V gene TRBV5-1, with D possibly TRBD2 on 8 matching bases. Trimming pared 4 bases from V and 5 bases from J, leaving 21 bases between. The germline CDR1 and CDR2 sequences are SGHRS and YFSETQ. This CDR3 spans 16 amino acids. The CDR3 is CASSTRQGREGETQYF. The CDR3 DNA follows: TGCGCCAGCAGCACACGACAGGGTCGGGAGGGCGAGACCCAGTACTTC.

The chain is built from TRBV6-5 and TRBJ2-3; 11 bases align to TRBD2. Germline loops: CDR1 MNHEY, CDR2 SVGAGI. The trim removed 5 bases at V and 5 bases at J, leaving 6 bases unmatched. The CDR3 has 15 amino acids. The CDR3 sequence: CASSPLAGGGDTQYF. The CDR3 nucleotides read TGTGCCAGCAGTCCCCTAGCGGGGGGCGGAGATACGCAGTATTTT.

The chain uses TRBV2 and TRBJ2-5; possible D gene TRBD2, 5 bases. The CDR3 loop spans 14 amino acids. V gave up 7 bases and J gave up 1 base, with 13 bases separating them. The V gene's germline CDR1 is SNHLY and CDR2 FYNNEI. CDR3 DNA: TGTGCCAGCATTGGTAGCGTTACCCAAGAGACCCAGTACTTC. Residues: CASIGSVTQETQYF.

The CDR3 DNA sequence: TGTGCCAGCAGCCCCTCCGTCCAGACAGGGAAAGAGACCCAGTACTTC. Its translation is CASSPSVQTGKETQYF. V usage is TRBV7-9 and J usage is TRBJ2-5; 7 nucleotides agree with TRBD1. V lost 5 bases to trimming and J lost 3 bases; unmatched junction nucleotides: 12. The germline V gene encodes CDR1 SEHNR and CDR2 FQNEAQ (reference sequence). CDR3 length equals 16 residues.

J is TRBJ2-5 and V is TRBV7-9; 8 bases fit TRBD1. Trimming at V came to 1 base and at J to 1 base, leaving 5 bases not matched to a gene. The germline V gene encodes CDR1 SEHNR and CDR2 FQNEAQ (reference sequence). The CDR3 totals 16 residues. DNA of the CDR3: TGTGCCAGCAGCTTAGAGGGCAGGGGGCCCCAAGAGACCCAGTACTTC. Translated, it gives CASSLEGRGPQETQYF.

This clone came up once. This CDR3 reads CASTGQGLTGELFF. CDR3 sequence (DNA): TGTGCCAGCACCGGACAGGGGCTCACCGGGGAGCTGTTTTTT. This chain connects TRBV2 to TRBJ2-2, with 9 bases identical to TRBD1. The germline V gene encodes CDR1 SNHLY and CDR2 FYNNEI. V gave up 7 bases and J gave up 4 bases; unmatched junction bases: 4. The CDR3 loop spans 14 amino acids.

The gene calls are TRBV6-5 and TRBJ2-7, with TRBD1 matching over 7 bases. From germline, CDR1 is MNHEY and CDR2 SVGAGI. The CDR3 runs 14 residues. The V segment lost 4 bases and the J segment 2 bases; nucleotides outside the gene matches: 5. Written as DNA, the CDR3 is TGTGCCAGCAGTTCGGGACAGCCCCCCTACGAGCAGTACTTC. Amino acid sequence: CASSSGQPPYEQYF.

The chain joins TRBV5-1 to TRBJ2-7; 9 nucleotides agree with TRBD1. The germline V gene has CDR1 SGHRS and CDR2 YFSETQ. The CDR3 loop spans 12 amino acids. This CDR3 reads CPRDRVSYEQYF. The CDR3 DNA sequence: TGCCCCCGGGACAGGGTCTCCTACGAGCAGTACTTC.

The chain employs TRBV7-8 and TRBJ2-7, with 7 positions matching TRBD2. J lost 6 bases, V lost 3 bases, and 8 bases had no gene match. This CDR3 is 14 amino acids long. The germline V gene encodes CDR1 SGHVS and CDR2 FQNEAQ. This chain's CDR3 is CASSFGEGRFEQYF. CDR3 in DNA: TGTGCCAGCAGCTTCGGGGAGGGGCGGTTCGAGCAGTACTTC.

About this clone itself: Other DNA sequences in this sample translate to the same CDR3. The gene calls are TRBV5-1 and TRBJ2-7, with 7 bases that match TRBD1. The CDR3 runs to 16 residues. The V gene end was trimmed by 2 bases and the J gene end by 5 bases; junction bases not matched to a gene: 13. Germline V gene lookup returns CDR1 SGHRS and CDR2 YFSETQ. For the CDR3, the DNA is TGCGCCAGCAGCTTACGACCCCGTGACAGGGTCGACGAGCAGTACTTC. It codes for CASSLRPRDRVDEQYF.

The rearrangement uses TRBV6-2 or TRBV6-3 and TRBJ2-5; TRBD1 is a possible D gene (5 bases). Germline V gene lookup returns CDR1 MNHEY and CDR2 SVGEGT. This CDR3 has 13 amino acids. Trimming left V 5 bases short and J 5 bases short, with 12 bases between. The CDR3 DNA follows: TGTGCCAGCAGTCCCGGACACCGGGAGACCCAGTACTTC. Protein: CASSPGHRETQYF.

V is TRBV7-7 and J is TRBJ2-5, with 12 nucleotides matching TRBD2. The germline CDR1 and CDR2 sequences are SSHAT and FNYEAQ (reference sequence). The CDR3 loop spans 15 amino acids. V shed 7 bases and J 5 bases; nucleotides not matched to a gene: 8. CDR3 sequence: CASTASGGALETQYF. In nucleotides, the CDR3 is TGTGCCAGCACCGCTAGCGGGGGGGCCCTGGAGACCCAGTACTTC.

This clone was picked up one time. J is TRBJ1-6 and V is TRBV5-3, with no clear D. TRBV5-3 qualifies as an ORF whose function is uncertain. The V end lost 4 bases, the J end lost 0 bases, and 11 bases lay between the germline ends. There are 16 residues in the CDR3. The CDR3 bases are TGTGCCAGAAGCCTCATTCCGCGCTCCTATAATTCACCCCTCCACTTT. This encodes CARSLIPRSYNSPLHF.